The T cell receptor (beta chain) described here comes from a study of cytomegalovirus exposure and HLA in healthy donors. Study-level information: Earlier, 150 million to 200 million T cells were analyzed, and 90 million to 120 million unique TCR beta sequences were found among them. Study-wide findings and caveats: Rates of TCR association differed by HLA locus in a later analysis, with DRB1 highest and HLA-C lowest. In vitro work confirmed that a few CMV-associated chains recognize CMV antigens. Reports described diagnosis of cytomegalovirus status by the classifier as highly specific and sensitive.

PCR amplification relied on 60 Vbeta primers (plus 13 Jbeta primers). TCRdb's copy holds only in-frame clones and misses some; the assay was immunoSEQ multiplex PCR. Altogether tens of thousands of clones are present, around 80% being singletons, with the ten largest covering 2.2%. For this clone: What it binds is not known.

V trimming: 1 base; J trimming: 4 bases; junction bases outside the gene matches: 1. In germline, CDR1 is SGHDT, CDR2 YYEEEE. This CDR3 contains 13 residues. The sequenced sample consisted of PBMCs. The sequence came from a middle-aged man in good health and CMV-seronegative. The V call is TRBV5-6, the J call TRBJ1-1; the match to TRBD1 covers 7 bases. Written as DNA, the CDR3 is TGTGCCAGCAGCTTGAACAGGGGCACTGAAGCTTTCTTT. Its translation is CASSLNRGTEAFF.